A selection of T cell receptor beta chains follows, all from one sample in a study of molecular identifiers for immune sequencing clone quantification. From the PCR reads, TCRdb called clonotypes with MiXCR, one entry per CDR3 protein. In the table there are about 640,000 distinct CDR3 sequences, 15% to 20% of which are singletons. The sequenced material came from naive CD8+ T cells from blood, with Jurkat cell RNA spiked in. These receptors were taken from a human donor in good health. Some libraries in this study had Jurkat cell RNA spiked in. CDR3s include the opening cysteine and the closing phenylalanine or tryptophan. The D gene is left open where the match is weak. Expanded clones are given a class, and other clones once, few, many or no size at all.

j_call d_call clone_size v_call cdr3_aa cdr3_nt
TRBJ1-5 - few TRBV4-1 CASSQALAGLNQPQHF TGCGCCAGCAGCCAAGCGTTGGCAGGGCTCAATCAGCCCCAGCATTTT
TRBJ1-4 TRBD1 many TRBV7-9 CASSWTGGTEKLFF TGTGCCAGCAGCTGGACAGGGGGCACTGAAAAACTGTTTTTT
TRBJ2-5 - - TRBV7-9 CSSSSDPAGLRYQETQYF TGTTCCAGCAGCTCCGACCCTGCCGGACTGAGGTACCAAGAGACCCAGTACTTC
TRBJ1-1 - many TRBV12-3/TRBV12-4 CASSSPLLNTEAFF TGTGCCAGCAGTTCCCCGCTCCTGAACACTGAAGCTTTCTTT
TRBJ1-2 - many TRBV5-4 CASSSTPNYGYTF TGTGCCAGCAGCTCCACACCCAACTATGGCTACACCTTC
TRBJ2-7 TRBD2 - TRBV6-2/TRBV6-3 CASSTTLAEYEQYF TGTGCCAGCAGTACGACGCTAGCGGAATACGAGCAGTACTTC
TRBJ1-1 - medium-sized TRBV4-1 CASSQGLNSVRGAFF TGCGCCAGCAGCCAAGGACTCAATTCCGTGCGAGGGGCTTTCTTT
TRBJ2-3 - many TRBV6-1 CASSDYPTDTQYF TGTGCCAGCAGTGACTACCCTACGGATACGCAGTATTTT
TRBJ1-1 - many TRBV7-9 CASSLGSAGLLGAFF TGTGCCAGCAGCTTAGGATCGGCAGGGTTGCTTGGAGCTTTCTTT
TRBJ2-4 TRBD2 - TRBV27 CASSFGLAGGDAKNIQYF TGTGCCAGCAGTTTCGGACTAGCGGGAGGGGATGCCAAAAACATTCAGTACTTC
TRBJ2-2 TRBD2 - TRBV14 CASSQEVVAGEGTGELLF TGTGCCAGCAGCCAAGAAGTGGTAGCGGGAGAGGGTACCGGGGAGCTGCTTTTT
TRBJ2-1 - - TRBV6-2/TRBV6-3 CASIRSNRLYNEQFF TGTGCCAGCATTCGAAGCAACAGGCTCTACAATGAGCAGTTCTTC
TRBJ2-3 TRBD2 many TRBV5-1 CASSRETSSSTDTQYF TGCGCCAGCAGCCGGGAGACTAGCAGTAGCACAGATACGCAGTATTTT
TRBJ2-1 - - TRBV6-6 CASSSQGSPRVDEQFF TGTGCCAGCAGTTCCCAGGGAAGCCCCCGTGTGGATGAGCAGTTCTTC
TRBJ2-7 - - TRBV27 CASSPTGRRNYEQYF TGTGCCAGCAGTCCAACCGGACGGAGAAACTACGAGCAGTACTTC
TRBJ2-7 TRBD1 many TRBV4-3 CASSQRQGSSYEQYF TGCGCCAGCAGCCAGAGACAGGGAAGCTCCTACGAGCAGTACTTC
TRBJ1-5 TRBD1 many TRBV6-5 CASSEQRQGVGNQPQHF TGTGCCAGCAGTGAACAACGACAGGGTGTGGGCAATCAGCCCCAGCATTTT
TRBJ1-2 - many TRBV13 CASTEGRFGSHGYGYTF TGTGCCAGCACTGAAGGTCGGTTTGGGTCTCACGGCTATGGCTACACCTTC
TRBJ2-2 - many TRBV9 CASSVDDSYTGELFF TGTGCCAGCAGCGTAGACGACAGCTACACCGGGGAGCTGTTTTTT
TRBJ1-5 - - TRBV6-1 CASSETGRGNQPQHF TGTGCCAGCAGTGAAACGGGCAGGGGCAATCAGCCCCAGCATTTT
TRBJ1-6 - few TRBV27 CASSSGGRVSSPLHF TGTGCCAGCAGTTCCGGTGGCAGGGTTAGTTCACCCCTCCACTTT
TRBJ1-4 TRBD1 many TRBV6-6 CASSYTRGRNEKLFF TGTGCCAGCAGTTATACGAGGGGGCGTAATGAAAAACTGTTTTTT
TRBJ2-2 - many TRBV28 CASSFRGAPGELFF TGTGCCAGCAGTTTTAGAGGGGCCCCCGGGGAGCTGTTTTTT
TRBJ2-5 - many TRBV25-1 CASIVSGQETQYF TGTGCCAGCATTGTTAGCGGTCAAGAGACCCAGTACTTC
TRBJ2-1 TRBD2 - TRBV7-9 CASSHSGSNYNKQFF TGTGCCAGCAGCCATAGCGGGAGTAACTACAATAAGCAGTTCTTC
TRBJ2-3 - many TRBV10-3 CAPPSCTDTQYF TGTGCCCCCCCGAGCTGCACAGATACGCAGTATTTT
TRBJ2-5 - many TRBV2 CASSQNTGPETQYF TGTGCCAGCAGTCAAAATACAGGGCCAGAGACCCAGTACTTC
TRBJ2-7 TRBD2 many TRBV27 CATRLAGGMTYEQYF TGTGCCACCAGACTAGCGGGAGGGATGACCTACGAGCAGTACTTC
TRBJ2-7 - many TRBV6-1 CASSDAGFYEQYF TGTGCCAGCAGTGACGCAGGGTTCTACGAGCAGTACTTC
TRBJ2-7 - many TRBV30 CAWSVHRSEQYF TGTGCCTGGAGTGTACATCGTAGCGAGCAGTACTTC
TRBJ1-1 - many TRBV5-5 CASSLDYRDYFSEAFF TGTGCCAGCAGCTTGGACTACAGGGATTATTTCTCTGAAGCTTTCTTT
TRBJ2-3 TRBD2 many TRBV3-1 CASSQVRLAGVPDTDTQYF TGTGCCAGCAGCCAAGTCCGACTAGCGGGAGTTCCTGACACAGATACGCAGTATTTT
TRBJ2-7 TRBD2 many TRBV3-1 CASSQIGLATYEQYF TGTGCCAGCAGCCAGATAGGACTAGCGACCTACGAGCAGTACTTC
TRBJ2-1 TRBD2 few TRBV7-9 CASSSLLSGRPYNEQFF TGTGCCAGCAGCTCGCTACTAAGCGGGAGACCCTACAATGAGCAGTTCTTC
TRBJ2-7 - many TRBV28 CASSLGFRGSYEQYF TGTGCCAGCAGTTTAGGCTTTCGGGGTTCCTACGAGCAGTACTTC
TRBJ2-3 - many TRBV29-1 CSVEWGFSTDTQYF TGCAGCGTTGAATGGGGCTTCAGCACAGATACGCAGTATTTT
TRBJ2-3 TRBD1 - TRBV3-1 CASSQVWTGGKMDTDTQYF TGTGCCAGCAGCCAAGTTTGGACAGGGGGCAAGATGGACACAGATACGCAGTATTTT
TRBJ2-7 - few TRBV15 CATSRRGVAGNSYEQYF TGTGCCACCAGCAGACGTGGGGTCGCGGGGAACTCCTACGAGCAGTACTTC
TRBJ2-3 TRBD2 many TRBV5-1 CASSQLAGGPVDTQYF TGCGCCAGCAGCCAACTAGCGGGGGGGCCCGTAGATACGCAGTATTTT
TRBJ2-6 - many TRBV6-2/TRBV6-3 CASSYSTENSGANVLTF TGTGCCAGCAGTTACTCTACGGAAAACTCTGGGGCCAACGTCCTGACTTTC
TRBJ2-7 - - TRBV11-2 CASSPSVSGYEQYF TGTGCCAGCAGCCCGTCGGTCTCCGGCTACGAGCAGTACTTC
TRBJ2-2 - few TRBV27 CASSPTPDRRGTGELFF TGTGCCAGCAGTCCAACGCCCGACAGGAGGGGCACCGGGGAGCTGTTTTTT
TRBJ2-5 - - TRBV12-3/TRBV12-4 CASSLILGAGETQYF TGTGCCAGCAGTTTAATATTGGGGGCGGGAGAGACCCAGTACTTC
TRBJ2-7 TRBD2 - TRBV27 CASSPLVEAGVEQYF TGTGCCAGCAGTCCCCTGGTGGAAGCGGGAGTCGAGCAGTACTTC
TRBJ1-6 - few TRBV6-5 CASSPLGTWSSPLHF TGTGCCAGCAGCCCCTTGGGGACATGGAGTTCACCCCTCCACTTT
TRBJ1-2 TRBD1 - TRBV4-1 CASSQEEGALGNCGYTF TGCGCCAGCAGCCAAGAAGAGGGGGCCCTAGGTAACTGTGGCTACACCTTC
TRBJ2-5 - many TRBV4-1 CASSPSSGFTETQYF TGCGCCAGCAGCCCAAGTAGCGGCTTTACGGAGACCCAGTACTTC
TRBJ1-2 - - TRBV4-3 CASSQGQFSVDYGYTF TGCGCCAGCAGCCAAGGGCAGTTCTCAGTGGACTATGGCTACACCTTC
TRBJ2-7 TRBD2 - TRBV7-2 CAGSLVVGTITSYEQYF TGTGCCGGCAGCTTAGTAGTGGGGACTATAACCTCCTACGAGCAGTACTTC
TRBJ2-1 - many TRBV24-1 CATSKAQSSYNEQFF TGTGCCACCAGCAAGGCACAGTCCTCCTACAATGAGCAGTTCTTC
TRBJ1-2 TRBD1 many TRBV4-3 CASTPTRGNRGLSYGYTF TGCGCCAGCACCCCGACCCGTGGCAACAGGGGGCTGAGCTATGGCTACACCTTC
TRBJ2-7 - few TRBV18 CASSPMSGSTYEQYF TGTGCCAGCTCACCAATGTCGGGTTCAACCTACGAGCAGTACTTC
TRBJ2-5 - - TRBV19 CASSRDPGAQYF TGTGCCAGTAGTAGGGACCCCGGAGCCCAGTACTTC
TRBJ2-7 - - TRBV4-3 CASSQELGFASGSFYEQYF TGCGCCAGCAGCCAAGAACTAGGCTTTGCGTCAGGGAGTTTCTACGAGCAGTACTTC
TRBJ2-5 - many TRBV11-1 CASKEGKETQYF TGTGCCAGCAAGGAGGGAAAAGAGACCCAGTACTTC